Included here is one TCR beta chain sequence, with context. No antigen is known for it. The data belong to a study of CXCR3-negative and CXCR3-positive naive CD8 T cells. Notes on the study in general: Naive subsets had comparable surface CD5, so TRB CDR3 properties gauged TCR strength. Most assays used freshly isolated PBMCs, as cryopreservation partially reduced CXCR3. Comparison of naive CXCR3-negative and CXCR3-positive cells revealed similar TRBV-TRBJ usage, while memory cells differed.

In germline, CDR1 is SGHTA, CDR2 FQGNSA. The CDR3 is 13 amino acids. The study made its TRB cDNA libraries by 5' RACE, adding UMI labels. TCRdb reprocessed the 5' RACE reads, keeping one entry per CDR3 protein, no DNA. Here the sample table reports about 45,000 distinct CDR3 sequences. CD45RO-CCR7+CD27+CD95- marked naive CD8+ T cells. This chain links TRBV7-2 with TRBJ2-3; the TCRdb D gene call, TRBD2, has no DNA to confirm it. The sequenced sample consisted of naive CXCR3- CD8+ T cells from blood. Noted subset: CD45RO-CCR7+CD27+CD95- naive CD8+ T cells lacking CXCR3 (TNR3-). This TCR was sampled from a human donor in good health. Some clones in this sample may be carry-over from other donors' samples. CDR3 loop: CASSLGLAGPQYF.